Shown below are 18 T cell receptor beta chains from a single sample sequenced in a study of vaccination effects on CD4 cells after COVID-19. The data were produced by immunoSEQ multiplex PCR, yet TCRdb's version contains in-frame clones alone and is incomplete. Here the sample spans around 60,000 clones, 73% being singletons. Their antigens are not known. Sequencing in the ViraFEST assay came after antigen-specific CD4+ T cells had been expanded with viral peptide pools, which were used to stimulate PBMC. Between days 9 and 10 of culture, CD4+ T cells were separated out. The participants, recipients of two vaccine doses, got either BNT162b2 or mRNA-1273. The sequencing used CD4+ T cells from PBMCs cultured with HCoV-229E spike peptides, collected after COVID-19 vaccination. The receptors were sampled from a human donor who received a COVID-19 vaccine.

The chain couples TRBV7-2 to TRBJ1-4, with D hard to call. Germline V gene data show CDR1 as SGHTA and CDR2 as FQGNSA. The CDR3 is 13 residues long. V lost 3 bases and J 13 bases, leaving 15 bases between the germline ends. CDR3 protein: CASSFYEHQPLFF. CDR3 nucleotide sequence: TGTGCCAGCAGCTTCTACGAACATCAGCCACTGTTTTTT.

This chain uses TRBV9 with TRBJ1-2; TRBD1 might be the D (6 bases). The CDR3 runs 14 residues. In germline, CDR1 is SGDLS, CDR2 YYNGEE. V lost 4 bases, J lost 5 bases, and 15 bases lay in between. CDR3 sequence (DNA): TGTGCCAGCAGCCCATCGAAGGGGGTGTATGGCTACACCTTC. Protein: CASSPSKGVYGYTF.

On this clone: The sample has other DNA sequences that encode this CDR3 too. V gene TRBV6-2 or TRBV6-3 combines with J gene TRBJ1-2; D ambiguous. This CDR3 spans 12 amino acids. The germline CDR1 and CDR2 sequences are MNHEY and SVGEGT. V lost 2 bases, J lost 2 bases, and 3 bases lay in between. The CDR3, as DNA: TGTGCCAGCAGTTACAGCAACTATGGCTACACCTTC. Amino acid sequence: CASSYSNYGYTF.

DNA of the CDR3: TGTGCCAGCAGCCGGGGACAGGGGGTGAATGGCTACACCTTC. It encodes CASSRGQGVNGYTF. The chain joins TRBV6-1 to TRBJ1-2; TRBD1 matches 11 bases. The CDR3 is 14 residues long. The ends lost 6 bases at V and 6 bases at J; junction bases unmatched: 6. Per germline, CDR1 MNHNS and CDR2 SASEGT.

The chain employs TRBV3-1 (or the pseudogene TRBV3-2) and TRBJ2-5; no definite D call. V shed 0 bases and J shed 5 bases, with 7 bases lying between them. Germline V CDR1 and CDR2: LGHDT, YNNKEL (reference sequence). The CDR3 loop spans 13 amino acids. CDR3 coding DNA: TGTGCCAGCAGCCAAGATGGGGTGGAGACCCAGTACTTC. This sequence encodes CASSQDGVETQYF.

V is TRBV4-3 and J is TRBJ1-1; the match to TRBD1 covers 7 bases. V lost 1 base, J lost 7 bases, and 9 bases stayed unmatched. Germline lookup yields CDR1 LGHNA and CDR2 YSLEER. The CDR3 is 15 residues long. CDR3 nucleotides: TGCGCCAGCAGCCAAGGGGACAGAAGCCTCTTTGAAGCTTTCTTT. Translated, it gives CASSQGDRSLFEAFF.

The CDR3 region is CASSPQTTMGRIYGYTF. CDR3 nucleotide sequence: TGTGCCAGCAGCCCCCAAACCACGATGGGGCGCATCTATGGCTACACCTTC. The chain employs TRBV3-1 (or the pseudogene TRBV3-2) and TRBJ1-2; D might be TRBD1 (5 bases). CDR3 length: 17 residues. CDR1 LGHDT and CDR2 YNNKEL come from the germline V gene (reference sequence). The germline V and J ends were trimmed by 4 bases and 4 bases, with 22 bases remaining between them.

J is TRBJ1-5 and V is TRBV3-1 (or the pseudogene TRBV3-2); D not certain. Per the germline V gene, CDR1 is LGHDT and CDR2 is YNNKEL (reference sequence). This CDR3 has 15 amino acids. The ends were cut back, 1 base at V and 4 bases at J, with 11 bases in the middle. CDR3 loop: CASSQGLVTNQPQHF. DNA for the CDR3: TGTGCCAGCAGCCAAGGGTTGGTCACAAATCAGCCCCAGCATTTT.

The chain couples TRBV6-4 to TRBJ2-2, with 9 bases aligning to TRBD1. The V gene end was trimmed by 8 bases and the J gene end by 5 bases; junction bases not matched to a gene: 12. Per the germline V gene, CDR1 is MRHNA and CDR2 is SNTAGT. The CDR3 loop spans 16 amino acids. The DNA for the CDR3 is TGTGCCAGCGGTACCGGGACAGGGCCCAAGACCGGGGAGCTGTTTTTT. Protein product: CASGTGTGPKTGELFF.

This clone was counted a few times. This chain joins TRBV7-8 and TRBJ1-1; 12 bases are shared with TRBD1. Losses at the gene ends were 2 bases for V and 5 bases for J; bases not matched to a gene: 6. This CDR3 has 16 residues. CDR1 and CDR2 from the germline V gene are SGHVS and FQNEAQ. CDR3 residues: CASSLRDRGLGTEAFF. The CDR3 DNA reads TGTGCCAGCAGCTTAAGGGACAGGGGGCTGGGTACTGAAGCTTTCTTT. Filled out from reference TRBV7-8 and TRBJ1-1, the complete variable domain reads GAGVSQSPRYKVAKRGQDVALRCDPISGHVSLFWYQQALGQGPEFLTYFQNEAQLDKSGLPSDRFFAERPEGSVSTLKIQRTQQEDSAVYLCASSLRDRGLGTEAFFGQGTRLTVV.

The V call is TRBV28, the J call TRBJ1-2, with TRBD1 identical over 7 bases. The CDR3 spans 14 residues. V trimming: 6 bases; J trimming: 9 bases; junction bases outside the gene matches: 13. CDR1 MDHEN and CDR2 SYDVKM come from the germline V gene. The chain's CDR3 is CASRKSGQGVSYTF. The CDR3 bases are TGTGCCAGCAGGAAATCCGGGCAGGGGGTAAGCTACACCTTC.

The V gene is TRBV29-1, the J gene TRBJ2-1, with unresolved D. The V and J ends lost 7 bases and 3 bases respectively, with 4 bases between them. Germline-derived CDR1 and CDR2 are SQVTM and ANQGSEA. The CDR3 has 10 amino acids. The CDR3, as DNA: TGCAGCGGGGGCTACAATGAGCAGTTCTTC. Residues: CSGGYNEQFF.

Here the CDR3 reads CASSPGLAGWDEQFF. CDR3 bases: TGTGCCAGCAGCCCGGGACTAGCGGGGTGGGATGAGCAGTTCTTC. This chain joins TRBV7-2 and TRBJ2-1, with TRBD2 identical over 13 bases. Germline loops: CDR1 SGHTA, CDR2 FQGNSA. V lost 5 bases to trimming and J lost 8 bases; unmatched junction nucleotides: 6. The CDR3 length is 15 residues.

The sample holds a few counts of this clone. The V call is TRBV3-1 (or the pseudogene TRBV3-2), the J call TRBJ1-4; a weak D match, TRBD1 (6 bases). This CDR3 comprises 15 residues. The V end lost 3 bases, the J end lost 6 bases, and 14 bases lay between the germline ends. Germline V gene sequence: CDR1 LGHDT, CDR2 YNNKEL (reference sequence). DNA for the CDR3: TGTGCCAGCAGCCACGGAGGGGGGAGGGATGAAAAACTGTTTTTT. Translating gives CASSHGGGRDEKLFF.

This chain uses TRBV15 with TRBJ1-4; D is perhaps TRBD1 (5 bases). Looked up from germline, CDR1 is LNHNV and CDR2 is YYDKDF (reference sequence). The CDR3 is 14 amino acids. V lost 5 bases and J lost 5, with 12 bases in between. The CDR3 DNA follows: TGTGCCACCAGCGGCAGGGAGTTGAATGAAAAACTGTTTTTT. Encoded protein: CATSGRELNEKLFF.

CDR3 protein: CASSRAGGRGDTQYF. The CDR3 region has the DNA TGTGCCAGCAGTAGAGCGGGGGGGCGGGGAGATACGCAGTATTTT. This sequence joins TRBV28 and TRBJ2-3, with TRBD2 matching 10 bases. The CDR3 extends over 15 amino acids. CDR1 MDHEN and CDR2 SYDVKM come from the germline V gene. Losses at the gene ends were 5 bases for V and 5 bases for J; bases not matched to a gene: 7.

The chain couples TRBV5-1 to TRBJ2-1; possibly TRBD1 or TRBD2 for D (5 bases each). V lost 1 base, J lost 0 bases, and 14 bases lay in between. Germline V gene lookup returns CDR1 SGHRS and CDR2 YFSETQ. The CDR3 extends over 17 amino acids. CDR3 sequence (DNA): TGCGCCAGCAGCTTGTGGGGGACGGAGGCCTCCTACAATGAGCAGTTCTTC. Its protein product is CASSLWGTEASYNEQFF.

The sample holds a few counts of this clone. The chain carries TRBV6-5 and TRBJ1-1, with D possibly being TRBD1 (5 bases). This CDR3 contains 11 residues. Between the trimmed V and J ends, which lost 3 bases and 8 bases, there was a span of 7 bases. CDR1 is MNHEY, CDR2 SVGAGI, per germline. The CDR3 loop reads CASSYGAEAFF. CDR3 bases: TGTGCCAGCAGTTATGGGGCCGAAGCTTTCTTT.